This TCR beta chain comes out of a study of identical twins. Study results and limitations: Carriage of fewer insertions was seen in abundant cord blood beta clonotypes, whereas memory repertoires showed none. Cross-sectional statistics underpinned the conclusions; the same donors were not followed.

In the case of this clonotype: As yet, its antigen is unknown.

cDNA carried unique molecular identifiers, and a universal primer site was added by template switching. TCRdb processed the 5' RACE reads anew with MiXCR; each CDR3 protein has one entry. Here the sample spans about 240,000 distinct CDR3 sequences, roughly 13% being singletons. The same specimen was also included in a second study, on yellow fever vaccine responses in identical twins.

The source of this sequence is a woman under 30 in good health. The specimen sequenced was memory (CD45RO+) T cells sorted from blood.

DNA for the CDR3: TGTGCCAGCAGCCAGAACCTAGACAATGAGCAGTTCTTC. The encoded protein is CASSQNLDNEQFF. This chain joins TRBV12-3 or TRBV12-4 and TRBJ2-1, with D hard to call. The CDR3 runs 13 residues. The V end lost 6 bases, the J end lost 5 bases, and 11 bases lay between the germline ends.